The T cell receptor (beta chain) described here comes from a study of blood T cell repertoires in COVID-19. Study context: T cells, B-cell-depleted T cells, or PBMCs supplied cDNA or gDNA.

The repertoire was sequenced with immunoSEQ multiplex PCR; TCRdb's copy has only in-frame clones and lacks some. The data show 150,000 or so clones, approximately 80% seen once. This clone was observed a handful of times. V was clipped by 5 bases and J by 7 bases, with 15 bases between them. CDR1 and CDR2 (germline): SGHTS, YDEGEE. The CDR3 consists of 14 residues. Seattle patients were enrolled while actively infected and followed longitudinally. Sequenced input: peripheral blood. The sequence came from a woman aged 55-75 years with COVID-19, enrolled during active disease. The J gene is TRBJ1-4, the V gene TRBV5-8; TRBD1 might be the D (5 bases). For the CDR3, the DNA is TGTGCCAGCAGTGGGACGGGGGTATTTGAAAAACTGTTTTTT. Its translation: CASSGTGVFEKLFF.